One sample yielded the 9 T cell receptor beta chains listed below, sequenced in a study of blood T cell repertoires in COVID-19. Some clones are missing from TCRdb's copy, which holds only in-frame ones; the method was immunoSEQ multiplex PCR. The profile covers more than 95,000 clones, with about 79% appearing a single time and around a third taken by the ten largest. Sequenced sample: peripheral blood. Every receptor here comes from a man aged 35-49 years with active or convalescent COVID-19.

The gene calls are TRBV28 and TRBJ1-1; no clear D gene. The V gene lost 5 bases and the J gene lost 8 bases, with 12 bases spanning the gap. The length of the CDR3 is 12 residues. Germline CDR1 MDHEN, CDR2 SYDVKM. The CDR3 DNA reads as TGTGCCAGCAGTCCGGTGAGCCCAGAAGCTTTCTTT. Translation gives CASSPVSPEAFF.

CDR3 DNA sequence: TGTGCCAGCAGCTTGTTCTTAGCGGGGAGCTCCTACAATGAGCAGTTCTTC. It codes for CASSLFLAGSSYNEQFF. The rearrangement uses TRBV5-5 and TRBJ2-1; 8 positions agree with TRBD2. Germline V lookup: CDR1 SGHKS, CDR2 YYEKEE (reference sequence). The CDR3 runs to 17 residues. With V trimmed by 1 base and J by 0 bases, 6 bases remained unmatched.

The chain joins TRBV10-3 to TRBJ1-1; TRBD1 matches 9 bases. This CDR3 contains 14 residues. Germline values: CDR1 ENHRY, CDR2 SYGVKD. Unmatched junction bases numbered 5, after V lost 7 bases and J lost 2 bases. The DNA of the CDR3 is TGTGCCATCAATAGACAGGGGGGAAACACTGAAGCTTTCTTT. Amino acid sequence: CAINRQGGNTEAFF.

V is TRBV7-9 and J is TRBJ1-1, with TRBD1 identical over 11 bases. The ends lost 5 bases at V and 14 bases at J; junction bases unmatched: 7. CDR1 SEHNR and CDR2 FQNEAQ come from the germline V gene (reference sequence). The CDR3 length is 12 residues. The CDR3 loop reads CASSPMGQGVFF. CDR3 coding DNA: TGTGCCAGCAGCCCGATGGGACAGGGGGTGTTCTTT.

The CDR3 spells CASSTDRLSYEQYF. In DNA form, the CDR3 reads TGTGCCAGCAGCACGGACAGGCTCTCCTACGAGCAGTACTTC. V and J are TRBV11-3 and TRBJ2-7; TRBD1 matches at 7 bases. CDR1 is SGHNT and CDR2 is YENEEA in the germline V gene. The CDR3 has 14 amino acids. After removal of 5 bases from V and 0 bases from J, the junction contained 4 bases not matched to a gene.

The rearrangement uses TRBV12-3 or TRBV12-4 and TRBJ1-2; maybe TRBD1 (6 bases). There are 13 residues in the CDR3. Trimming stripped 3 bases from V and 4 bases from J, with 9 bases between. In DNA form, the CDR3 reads TGTGCCAGCAGTTTTGGACAGCTCTATGGCTACACCTTC. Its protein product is CASSFGQLYGYTF.

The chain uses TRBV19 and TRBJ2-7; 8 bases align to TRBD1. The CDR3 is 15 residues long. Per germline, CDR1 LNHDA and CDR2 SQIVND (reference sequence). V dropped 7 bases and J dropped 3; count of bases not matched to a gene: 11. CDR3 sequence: CASKKEPGGGYEQYF. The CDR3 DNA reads TGTGCCAGTAAAAAGGAGCCAGGGGGCGGCTACGAGCAGTACTTC.

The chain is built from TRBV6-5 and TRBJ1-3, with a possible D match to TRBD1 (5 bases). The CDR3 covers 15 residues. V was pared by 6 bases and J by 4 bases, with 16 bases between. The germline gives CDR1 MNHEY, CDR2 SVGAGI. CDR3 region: CASRGLRDSGNTIYF. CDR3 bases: TGTGCCAGCAGGGGATTGAGGGACTCAGGAAACACCATATATTTT.

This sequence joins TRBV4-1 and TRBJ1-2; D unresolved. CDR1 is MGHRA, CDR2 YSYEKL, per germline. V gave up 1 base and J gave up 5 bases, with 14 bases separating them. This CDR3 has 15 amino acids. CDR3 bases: TGCGCCAGCAGCCAAGTATTGACCGGAGATTATGGCTACACCTTC. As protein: CASSQVLTGDYGYTF.